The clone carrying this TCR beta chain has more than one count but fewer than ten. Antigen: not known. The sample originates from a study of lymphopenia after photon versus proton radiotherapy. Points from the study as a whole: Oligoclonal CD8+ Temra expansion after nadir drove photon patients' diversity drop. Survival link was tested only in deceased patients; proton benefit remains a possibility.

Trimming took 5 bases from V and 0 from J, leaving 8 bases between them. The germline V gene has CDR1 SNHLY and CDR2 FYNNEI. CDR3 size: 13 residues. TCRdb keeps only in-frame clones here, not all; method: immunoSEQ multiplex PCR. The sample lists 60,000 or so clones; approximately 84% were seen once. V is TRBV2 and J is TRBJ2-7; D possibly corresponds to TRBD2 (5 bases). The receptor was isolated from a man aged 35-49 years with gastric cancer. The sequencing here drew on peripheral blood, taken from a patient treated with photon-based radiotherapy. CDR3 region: CASSPGDSYEQYF. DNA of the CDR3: TGTGCCAGCAGTCCCGGGGACTCCTACGAGCAGTACTTC. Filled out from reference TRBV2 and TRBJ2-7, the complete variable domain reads EPEVTQTPSHQVTQMGQEVILRCVPISNHLYFYWYRQILGQKVEFLVSFYNNEISEKSEIFDDQFSVERPDGSNFTLKIRSTKLEDSAMYFCASSPGDSYEQYFGPGTRLTVT.